One sample yielded the 6 T cell receptor beta chains listed below, sequenced in a study of cytomegalovirus exposure and HLA in healthy donors. The protocol was immunoSEQ multiplex PCR, while the TCRdb copy is restricted to in-frame clones and leaves out a portion. The table shows fewer than 120,000 clones, with roughly 87% occurring only once. The sequenced sample was PBMCs. Receptors originate from a woman younger than 30 in good health and CMV-seronegative.

This chain joins TRBV7-9 and TRBJ1-2; 7 bases are shared with TRBD1. The CDR3 is 14 residues long. Trimming cost V 1 base and J 5 bases; bases outside gene matches: 4. The germline V gene encodes CDR1 SEHNR and CDR2 FQNEAQ (reference sequence). CDR3 sequence: CASSLETGRYGYTF. The CDR3 DNA sequence: TGTGCCAGCAGCTTAGAGACAGGGAGGTATGGCTACACCTTC.

The CDR3, as DNA: TGTGCCAGCAGCTTAGTTGTGGGGCTCACAGATACGCAGTATTTT. It is translated as CASSLVVGLTDTQYF. J is TRBJ2-3 and V is TRBV7-9; D is possibly TRBD1 (5 bases). V was trimmed by 1 base and J by 2 bases, leaving 10 bases between them. The V gene's germline CDR1 is SEHNR and CDR2 FQNEAQ (reference sequence). The CDR3 sequence is 15 residues long.

This clone was counted between two and nine times. The rearrangement uses TRBV5-1 and TRBJ2-3; possibly TRBD2 for D (6 bases). Per the germline V gene, CDR1 is SGHRS and CDR2 is YFSETQ. This CDR3 contains 14 residues. Trimming removed 4 bases at V and 1 base at J, with 10 bases between. This CDR3 is CASSPGGGTDTQYF. The CDR3 DNA reads as TGCGCCAGCAGCCCAGGAGGGGGCACAGATACGCAGTATTTT.

The J gene is TRBJ1-2, the V gene TRBV15; no reliable D call. Germline V gene lookup returns CDR1 LNHNV and CDR2 YYDKDF (reference sequence). The V end was cut by 0 bases, the J end by 2 bases, with 4 bases between. The CDR3 extends over 13 amino acids. The CDR3: CATSRDRNYGYTF. CDR3 DNA: TGTGCCACCAGCAGAGACAGAAACTATGGCTACACCTTC.

In its sample, this clone was seen once. The rearrangement joins TRBV30 to TRBJ1-5; D is ambiguous. Trimming stripped 1 base from V and 6 bases from J, with 10 bases between. This CDR3 has 13 residues. CDR1 and CDR2 from the germline V gene are GTSNPN and SVGIG (reference sequence). CDR3 bases: TGTGCCTGGAGTGGGTCCGGTGGTCAGCCCCAGCATTTT. Amino acid sequence: CAWSGSGGQPQHF.

The gene calls are TRBV27 and TRBJ1-2, with D hard to call. The CDR3 spans 13 residues. Germline CDR1 is MNHEY and CDR2 is SMNVEV (reference sequence). Trimming removed 6 bases from V and 7 bases from J, with 15 bases in between. This CDR3 is CASRTEPGSGYTF. As DNA, the CDR3 is TGTGCCAGCAGGACGGAACCGGGAAGTGGCTACACCTTC.